This TCR beta chain stems from a study of shared clonotypes between healthy human individuals. This clone was recorded once. This CDR3 has 14 amino acids. The V and J ends lost 7 bases and 7 bases, in that order; junction bases with no gene match: 7. Germline V gives CDR1 SGHTA, CDR2 FQGNSA. Method: immunoSEQ multiplex PCR; TCRdb's copy keeps in-frame clones and lacks some. The data show approximately 1.5 million clones, with approximately 98.5% seen just once and around 0.38% held by the top ten. The chain combines TRBV7-2 with TRBJ1-5; 10 bases map to TRBD1. The sequenced sample was naive CD4+ T cells sorted from blood. This sample's subset: CD45RA+ positively selected. The receptor was derived from a man aged 25-45 years in good health. CDR3 sequence reads: CASTLTGGSQPQHF. In DNA form, the CDR3 reads TGTGCCAGCACCTTGACAGGGGGCAGCCAGCCCCAGCATTTT.